The clone carrying this T cell receptor (beta chain) has a count of ten or more. The source of the sample is a study of regulatory T cells in long-lasting Graves disease. Sample time point: newly diagnosed GD, antithyroid drugs for less than 3 months. Extracted PBMC RNA gave rise to the TCR library. Relying on iRepertoire HTBI primers and Arm-PCR of CDR3 regions, the team built TCR beta libraries. TCRdb re-analysed the multiplex PCR reads in MiXCR, keeping a single row per CDR3 protein. In the table there are about 420,000 distinct CDR3 sequences, 15% to 20% of which are singletons. Germline lookup yields CDR1 SGHVS and CDR2 FQNEAQ. The CDR3 length is 14 residues. Deletions cut 5 bases from V and 6 bases from J, with 14 bases between. The same data also contributed to another study, on T cells in Graves' hyperthyroidism and ophthalmopathy. This second report adds: The HTBI primer set served for first-round RT-PCR of the TCR CDR3.

The material was peripheral blood mononuclear cells (PBMCs), obtained at new diagnosis, from a patient treated with antithyroid drugs. This rearrangement joins TRBV7-8 to TRBJ2-1; possible D gene TRBD2, 7 bases. This receptor was identified in a woman under 30 with Graves disease. CDR3 amino acids: CASSVGGGRNEQFF. The CDR3 bases are TGTGCCAGCAGCGTTGGGGGGGGGCGCAATGAGCAGTTCTTC.